This T cell receptor beta chain came from a study of type 1 regulatory T cells. At the level of the study: An in vitro protocol generated T-allo10, a Tr1-enriched, alloantigen-specific CD4 T cell product.

This CDR3 spans 14 amino acids. Per the germline V gene, CDR1 is SGHRS and CDR2 is YFSETQ. Trimming stripped 4 bases from V and 8 bases from J, with 13 bases between. TCRdb re-derived calls from the reads in MiXCR, one entry per CDR3 protein. The top ten hold around 7.6% of the sample, which has about 68,000 distinct CDR3 sequences, approximately 64% seen once. Graft donor-derived T-allo10 cells were described as host-alloantigen-specific, anergic, and alloantigen-specifically suppressive. Within the sample, this clonotype is large. Its antigen is unknown. The rearrangement links TRBV5-1 to TRBJ1-6, with TRBD1 as a possible D gene (5 bases). The clonotype originates from a human donor in good health. The specimen sequenced was cultured T cells, either the whole culture or a sorted T cell fraction (not recorded which). Regarding subset: Tr1-enriched cell product generated in vitro against host alloantigens. The CDR3 loop reads CASSQGHGDSPLHF. The CDR3 DNA reads TGCGCCAGCAGCCAAGGACACGGGGATTCACCCCTCCACTTT.